The T cell receptor beta chain under discussion was sequenced for a study of graft-versus-host responses after intestinal transplantation. Looking at the study overall: Recipients had multivisceral, liver-intestinal, or isolated intestinal transplants.

Profiled with immunoSEQ multiplex PCR; TCRdb holds only in-frame clones, not every one. The sample includes 85,000 to 100,000 clones, more than 85% of them seen just once. Overall study findings and caveats: Early post-transplant falls in HvG clones accompanied the peak levels of circulating GvH clones. GvH clones surfaced in recipient marrow, some emerging earlier in ileum or blood.

Only one count was recorded for this clone. The antigen is undetermined. This TCR derives from a human donor who received an intestinal transplant. The sample was unstimulated CD8+ T cells sorted from spleen or lymph node cells, taken before intestinal transplant.

The CDR3 protein is CASSGGVSADTQYF. The CDR3 region has the DNA TGCGCCAGCAGCGGGGGGGTGAGCGCAGATACGCAGTATTTT. The chain uses TRBV4-3 and TRBJ2-3, with 7 bases matching TRBD2. With V trimmed by 5 bases and J by 4 bases, 6 bases remained unmatched. Germline V CDR1 and CDR2: LGHNA, YSLEER. The CDR3 is 14 amino acids.